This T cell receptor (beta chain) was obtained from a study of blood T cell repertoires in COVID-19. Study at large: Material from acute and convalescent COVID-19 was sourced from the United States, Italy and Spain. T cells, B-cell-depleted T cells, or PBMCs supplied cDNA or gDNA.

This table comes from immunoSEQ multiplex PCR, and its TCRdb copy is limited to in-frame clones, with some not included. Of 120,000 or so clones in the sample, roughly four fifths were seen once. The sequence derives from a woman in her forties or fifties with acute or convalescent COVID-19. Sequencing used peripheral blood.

CDR3 residues: CASSIATGQNEKLFF. The CDR3 nucleotides read TGTGCCAGTAGTATTGCGACAGGGCAAAATGAAAAACTGTTTTTT. The chain carries TRBV19 and TRBJ1-4; 7 bases fit TRBD1. The CDR3 has 15 amino acids. J lost 5 bases, V lost 3 bases, and 6 bases had no gene match. The germline V gene encodes CDR1 LNHDA and CDR2 SQIVND (reference sequence).